The 27 T cell receptor beta chains in this list originate from one sample, sequenced in a study of blood T cells in healthy people across ages (dated by TCRdb to between 2014 and 2017). The protocol used for the library was 5' RACE. The second PCR ran for about 6 to 12 cycles and used a J-beta primer mix along with a sample-barcoded 5' primer. TCRdb reanalyzed the raw reads on its own, using fastp at Q25 for trimming and MiXCR for clone calling, and kept in-frame beta chains. Each CDR3 protein appears once, grouped with its most common genes and DNA. Present in this sample are over 1,500,000 distinct CDR3 sequences, more than 35% of which were seen just once. Under 25% of the sample rests with the top ten. Specimen: blood. Source of these receptors: a human donor in good health.

The chain is built from TRBV29-1 and TRBJ1-1; D uncertain. CDR3 length equals 14 residues. V was pared by 5 bases and J by 0 bases, with 13 bases between. Germline values: CDR1 SQVTM, CDR2 ANQGSEA. The CDR3 loop reads CSVLLTGVNTEAFF. CDR3 nucleotide sequence: TGCAGCGTTCTCCTCACCGGAGTGAACACTGAAGCTTTCTTT. The whole variable domain, remainder taken from reference TRBV29-1 and TRBJ1-1, is SAVISQKPSRDICQRGTSLTIQCQVDSQVTMMFWYRQQPGQSLTLIATANQGSEATYESGFVIDKFPISRPNLTFSTLTVSNMSPEDSSIYLCSVLLTGVNTEAFFGQGTRLTVV.

This clonotype appeared a few times. The chain links TRBV2 to TRBJ2-1; D tentatively fits TRBD1 or TRBD2 (5 bases each). This CDR3 comprises 13 residues. V lost 5 bases, J lost 8 bases, and 13 bases lay in between. Germline loops: CDR1 SNHLY, CDR2 FYNNEI. The CDR3 region has the DNA TGTGCCAGCAGTTCCTTGGGGCGGGATGAGCAGTTCTTC. It encodes CASSSLGRDEQFF.

The rearrangement links TRBV5-6 to TRBJ1-2; TRBD1 agrees at 9 bases. The CDR3 is made up of 14 amino acids. Germline V lookup: CDR1 SGHDT, CDR2 YYEEEE. Trimming removed 3 bases from V and 7 bases from J; junction bases left unmatched: 7. In DNA, the CDR3 is TGTGCCAGCAGCTCACAGGGGGCCAGGTTTGGCTACACCTTC. Its protein is CASSSQGARFGYTF.

A few counts support this clonotype. This sequence joins TRBV29-1 and TRBJ1-2; D possibly corresponds to TRBD1 (6 bases). Germline V lookup: CDR1 SQVTM, CDR2 ANQGSEA. This CDR3 spans 14 amino acids. V lost 7 bases, J lost 2 bases, and 17 bases lay in between. This chain's CDR3 is CSATRTGANYGYTF. CDR3 bases: TGCAGCGCCACGAGAACGGGGGCCAACTATGGCTACACCTTC. The variable domain in full, completed from reference TRBV29-1 and TRBJ1-2, reads SAVISQKPSRDICQRGTSLTIQCQVDSQVTMMFWYRQQPGQSLTLIATANQGSEATYESGFVIDKFPISRPNLTFSTLTVSNMSPEDSSIYLCSATRTGANYGYTFGSGTRLTVV.

J is TRBJ2-1 and V is TRBV7-3, with a possible D match to TRBD2 (5 bases). The ends were cut back, 3 bases at V and 5 bases at J, with 17 bases in the middle. CDR1 is SGHTA, CDR2 FQGTGA, per germline. This CDR3 has 16 residues. DNA for the CDR3: TGTGCCAGCAGCTTTCTCGGGGAAACGATGAACAATGAGCAGTTCTTC. Protein: CASSFLGETMNNEQFF.

This clonotype occurred a few times. The CDR3 is CASSYGLAGVEQFF. In nucleotides, the CDR3 is TGTGCCAGCAGTTACGGACTAGCGGGGGTTGAGCAGTTCTTC. This chain joins TRBV2 and TRBJ2-1; 13 bases line up with TRBD2. The ends lost 5 bases at V and 9 bases at J; junction bases unmatched: 4. The CDR3 has 14 amino acids. Germline CDR1 is SNHLY and CDR2 is FYNNEI.

This clonotype showed up just a few times. The CDR3 nucleotides are TGTGCCAGCGGGAGACAGCTCCAAGAGACCCAGTACTTC. Residues: CASGRQLQETQYF. This chain uses TRBV2 with TRBJ2-5, with D perhaps TRBD1 or TRBD2 (5 bases each). Germline lookup yields CDR1 SNHLY and CDR2 FYNNEI. The V gene lost 8 bases and the J gene lost 1 base, with 11 bases spanning the gap. This CDR3 region has 13 residues.

This clonotype was counted only a few times. J is TRBJ1-1 and V is TRBV12-3 or TRBV12-4; 7 positions agree with TRBD1. V was pared by 0 bases and J by 2 bases, with 9 bases of the junction left unmatched. This CDR3 is 17 amino acids long. Here the CDR3 DNA reads TGTGCCAGCAGTTTAGCGAACTTCAGGGGGGTTAACACTGAAGCTTTCTTT. Its translation is CASSLANFRGVNTEAFF.

At least ten counts were recorded for this clonotype. The chain recombines TRBV5-6 with TRBJ2-5, with D hard to call. This CDR3 is built from 14 residues. The V gene lost 6 bases and the J gene lost 0 bases, with 12 bases spanning the gap. Looked up from germline, CDR1 is SGHDT and CDR2 is YYEEEE. CDR3 sequence reads: CASTLMGYQETQYF. As DNA, the CDR3 is TGTGCCAGCACCCTGATGGGCTACCAAGAGACCCAGTACTTC. Combining the CDR3 with reference TRBV5-6 and TRBJ2-5 gives the whole variable domain DAGVTQSPTHLIKTRGQQVTLRCSPKSGHDTVSWYQQALGQGPQFIFQYYEEEERQRGNFPDRFSGHQFPNYSSELNVNALLLGDSALYLCASTLMGYQETQYFGPGTRLLVL.

J is TRBJ2-6 and V is TRBV5-1; a possible D gene is TRBD1 (6 bases). V gave up 4 bases and J gave up 1 base, with 24 bases separating them. Germline V gene lookup returns CDR1 SGHRS and CDR2 YFSETQ. The length of the CDR3 is 20 residues. The CDR3, as DNA: TGCGCCAGCAGCCCACTCGTGACACAGGGTGACTCTTCTGGGGCCAACGTCCTGACTTTC. It yields the protein CASSPLVTQGDSSGANVLTF.

The chain carries TRBV9 and TRBJ2-1; 8 nucleotides agree with TRBD1. V gave up 3 bases and J gave up 3 bases; unmatched junction bases: 8. Germline CDR1 is SGDLS and CDR2 is YYNGEE. This CDR3 has 16 amino acids. In nucleotides, the CDR3 is TGTGCCAGCAGCGATAGCCGACAGGGGATCTACAATGAGCAGTTCTTC. Protein sequence: CASSDSRQGIYNEQFF.

The V call is TRBV11-3, the J call TRBJ2-7; D is perhaps TRBD1 or TRBD2 (5 bases each). The CDR3 consists of 15 residues. CDR1 and CDR2 (germline): SGHNT, YENEEA. V was trimmed by 4 bases and J by 2 bases, leaving 15 bases between them. The CDR3 coding sequence is TGTGCCAGCAGCTCCCGGGACGGGAAAACCTACGAGCAGTACTTC. Its protein product is CASSSRDGKTYEQYF.

This clonotype was seen a few times. V usage is TRBV12-3 or TRBV12-4 and J usage is TRBJ2-5; D remains unclear. The CDR3 is made up of 13 amino acids. V lost 5 bases to trimming and J lost 5 bases, with 12 bases between them. The chain's CDR3 is CASSTTQRETQYF. The CDR3 DNA reads TGTGCCAGCAGTACGACCCAGAGGGAGACCCAGTACTTC.

The V call is TRBV29-1, the J call TRBJ1-1; D gene unclear. The germline V and J ends were trimmed by 4 bases and 0 bases, with 15 bases remaining between them. The germline gives CDR1 SQVTM, CDR2 ANQGSEA. CDR3 length equals 15 residues. The CDR3 protein is CSVGFTEHLNTEAFF. In DNA, the CDR3 is TGCAGCGTTGGTTTTACCGAACATTTGAACACTGAAGCTTTCTTT.

The J gene is TRBJ2-1, the V gene TRBV7-2, with TRBD1 matching over 8 bases. The V gene's germline CDR1 is SGHTA and CDR2 FQGNSA. With 4 bases clipped from V and 5 bases from J, the junction kept 4 bases outside the gene matches. The CDR3 covers 14 residues. CDR3 loop: CASSSDRADNEQFF. In DNA form, the CDR3 reads TGTGCCAGCAGCTCGGACAGGGCGGACAATGAGCAGTTCTTC.

This clonotype occurred a few times. Compared with germline, one end of the junction differs, possibly owing to a read error. The V call is TRBV20-1, the J call TRBJ2-5; a weak D match, TRBD2 (7 bases). The germline V gene has CDR1 DFQATT and CDR2 SNEGSKA (reference sequence). The CDR3 runs 12 residues. The CDR3: CRAREGTRTQYF. CDR3 bases: TGCAGGGCTAGGGAGGGGACAAGGACCCAGTACTTC.

This chain connects TRBV7-2 to TRBJ1-2; D may be TRBD1 (5 bases). The CDR3 covers 15 residues. The germline CDR1 and CDR2 sequences are SGHTA and FQGNSA. Trimming cost V 7 bases and J 0 bases, with 15 bases left between them. CDR3 sequence: CASTRGEGSNYGYTF. In DNA form, the CDR3 reads TGTGCCAGCACACGGGGGGAGGGGTCTAACTATGGCTACACCTTC. The complete variable domain, with remaining parts taken from reference TRBV7-2 and TRBJ1-2, reads GAGVSQSPSNKVTEKGKDVELRCDPISGHTALYWYRQSLGQGLEFLIYFQGNSAPDKSGLPSDRFSAERTGGSVSTLTIQRTQQEDSAVYLCASTRGEGSNYGYTFGSGTRLTVV.

The chain carries TRBV12-5 and TRBJ2-2, with 8 bases matching TRBD2. Germline CDR1 is LGHNT and CDR2 is FRNRAP. V shed 5 bases and J 2 bases; nucleotides not matched to a gene: 10. The CDR3 covers 17 residues. The CDR3 here is CASGRQSGGRNTGELFF. In nucleotides, the CDR3 is TGTGCTAGTGGTAGACAGAGCGGGGGCCGCAACACCGGGGAGCTGTTTTTT.

V and J are TRBV20-1 and TRBJ2-4, with 11 bases lining up with TRBD1. With V trimmed by 2 bases and J by 7 bases, 7 bases remained unmatched. The CDR3 extends over 15 amino acids. Germline CDR1 is DFQATT and CDR2 is SNEGSKA (reference sequence). CDR3 coding DNA: TGCAGTGCTAGATCCCGGGACAGGGGGTTGAACATTCAGTACTTC. The encoded protein is CSARSRDRGLNIQYF.

The chain combines TRBV20-1 with TRBJ2-7, with 9 bases identical to TRBD1. The J call is in doubt because the DNA end fits TRBJ2-5 better. The CDR3 extends over 12 amino acids. Germline-derived CDR1 and CDR2 are DFQATT and SNEGSKA (reference sequence). CDR3 sequence reads: CSATGGSETQYF. The CDR3 nucleotides read TGCAGTGCCACAGGGGGCTCAGAGACCCAGTACTTC.

This clonotype has just a few counts. Being one base from a much bigger clone, this may be a read error. The J gene is TRBJ2-5, the V gene TRBV5-1; D might be TRBD1 (7 bases). Germline assignment: CDR1 SGHRS and CDR2 YFSETQ. This CDR3 has 14 amino acids. Between the trimmed V and J ends, which lost 3 bases and 1 base, there was a span of 10 bases. CDR3 loop: CASSWGDSQETQYF. The DNA of the CDR3 is TGCGCCAGCAGCTGGGGGGACAGCCAAGAGACCCAGTACTTC. Together with reference TRBV5-1 and TRBJ2-5, the CDR3 gives the full variable domain: KAGVTQTPRYLIKTRGQQVTLSCSPISGHRSVSWYQQTPGQGLQFLFEYFSETQRNKGNFPGRFSGRQFSNSRSEMNVSTLELGDSALYLCASSWGDSQETQYFGPGTRLLVL.

This chain links TRBV2 with TRBJ2-7; 11 nucleotides agree with TRBD2. Trimming cost V 5 bases and J 1 base; bases outside gene matches: 4. The germline V gene has CDR1 SNHLY and CDR2 FYNNEI. This CDR3 has 15 amino acids. This CDR3 is CASSTTSGSSYEQYF. DNA of the CDR3: TGTGCCAGCAGTACCACTAGCGGGAGTTCCTACGAGCAGTACTTC.

The chain carries TRBV20-1 and TRBJ1-2; 9 positions match TRBD1. The CDR3 loop spans 12 amino acids. The J segment lost 6 bases and the V segment lost 4 bases, leaving 3 bases of the junction unmatched. From germline, CDR1 is DFQATT and CDR2 SNEGSKA (reference sequence). CDR3 sequence: CSAKQGAHGYTF. CDR3 coding DNA: TGCAGTGCTAAACAGGGGGCGCATGGCTACACCTTC.

This clonotype was picked up a small number of times. The chain uses TRBV6-2 or TRBV6-3 and TRBJ1-5; D not certain. This CDR3 contains 15 residues. CDR1 and CDR2 (germline): MNHEY, SVGEGT. V lost 7 bases and J 0 bases, leaving 13 bases between the germline ends. The CDR3 is CASTPGRASNQPQHF. The CDR3 DNA is TGTGCCAGCACCCCAGGACGGGCTAGCAATCAGCCCCAGCATTTT.

This clonotype was seen more than once but under ten times. The junction departs from the called germline gene at one end, perhaps through a read error. This chain uses TRBV10-3 with TRBJ2-7; D may be TRBD1 (6 bases). Germline CDR1 ENHRY, CDR2 SYGVKD. The CDR3 is made up of 12 amino acids. As DNA, the CDR3 is TGTGCCATCGGTGAGGACAGCTACGAGCAGTACTTC. Residues: CAIGEDSYEQYF.

This clonotype was seen a handful of times. J is TRBJ2-1 and V is TRBV2; a possible D gene is TRBD1 (6 bases). Germline loops: CDR1 SNHLY, CDR2 FYNNEI. V was clipped by 8 bases and J by 0 bases, with 11 bases between them. The CDR3 has 14 amino acids. CDR3 nucleotide sequence: TGTGCCAGCCGAGGACAGAGCTCCTACAATGAGCAGTTCTTC. Encoded protein: CASRGQSSYNEQFF.

This clonotype has just a few counts. V is TRBV13 and J is TRBJ2-4; D call uncertain. V was pared by 4 bases and J by 9 bases, with 13 bases between. CDR1 and CDR2 (germline): PRHDT, FYEKMQ (reference sequence). The CDR3 has 13 residues. This CDR3 reads CASSSPSTPIQYF. The CDR3 DNA sequence: TGTGCCAGCAGCTCGCCCTCTACCCCCATTCAGTACTTC.